One and the same sample provided the 16 T cell receptor beta chains below, sequenced in a study of Ad26.COV2.S vaccination and SARS-CoV-2 variants. The treatment was: around 19 received Ad26.COV2.S at low or high dose, single or two shots; about 5 received placebo; per-sample allocation not given. Following the first vaccine or placebo injection, samples were taken on day 63. The repertoire was sequenced with immunoSEQ multiplex PCR; TCRdb's copy has only in-frame clones and lacks some. This repertoire shows around 340,000 clones, 86% found once; its top ten account for 9.5% to 12%. The sample was peripheral blood, taken in a trial of Ad26.COV2.S vaccine versus placebo. Every receptor here comes from a person between 18 and 59 years old who received the Ad26.COV2.S COVID-19 vaccine or a placebo.

This clone was seen just once. The chain is built from TRBV9 and TRBJ2-1; 9 nucleotides match TRBD2. V dropped 3 bases and J dropped 3; count of bases not matched to a gene: 1. The CDR3 is made up of 14 amino acids. CDR1 SGDLS and CDR2 YYNGEE come from the germline V gene. In nucleotides, the CDR3 is TGTGCCAGCAGCGCTAGCGGGATCTACAATGAGCAGTTCTTC. As protein: CASSASGIYNEQFF.

This clone was seen more than once but under ten times. V and J are TRBV6-5 and TRBJ1-1, with D uncertain. The CDR3 runs 12 residues. V was cut by 5 bases and J by 3 bases, with 7 bases left in between. Germline CDR1 reads MNHEY; CDR2 reads SVGAGI. The CDR3 region is CASSLGDTEAFF. The CDR3 coding sequence is TGTGCCAGCAGTCTGGGAGACACTGAAGCTTTCTTT.

The chain recombines TRBV5-4 with TRBJ1-2; D remains ambiguous. Germline-derived CDR1 and CDR2 are SGHNT and YYREEE (reference sequence). The CDR3 is made up of 13 amino acids. The V and J ends lost 1 base and 4 bases respectively, with 8 bases between them. The CDR3 loop is CASSLYSSYGYTF. The CDR3 nucleotides are TGTGCCAGCAGCTTGTACAGTTCCTATGGCTACACCTTC.

The count of this clone is one. The V call is TRBV28, the J call TRBJ2-5, with 10 nucleotides matching TRBD1. V shed 4 bases, J shed 5 bases, and the junction held 7 bases outside the gene matches. Germline CDR1 reads MDHEN; CDR2 reads SYDVKM. This CDR3 spans 15 amino acids. The CDR3, as DNA: TGTGCCAGCAGTTCCCCGGGACAGGGGTGGGAGACCCAGTACTTC. As protein: CASSSPGQGWETQYF.

The V call is TRBV6-5, the J call TRBJ2-2; no clear D. V lost 11 bases and J 5 bases, leaving 18 bases between the germline ends. The CDR3 loop spans 14 amino acids. Looked up from germline, CDR1 is MNHEY and CDR2 is SVGAGI. DNA for the CDR3: TGTGCCGTTTTCCGGGTCCCCTTTACCGGGGAGCTGTTTTTT. As protein: CAVFRVPFTGELFF.

This chain links TRBV14 with TRBJ2-5; 8 nucleotides line up with TRBD2. Germline-derived CDR1 and CDR2 are SGHDN and FVKESK. The junction had 10 bases not matched to a gene; V was cut back by 0 bases and J by 7 bases. CDR3 size: 16 residues. The CDR3 here is CASSQDSAGARGTQYF. The CDR3 nucleotides read TGTGCCAGCAGCCAAGATTCAGCGGGGGCCCGTGGGACCCAGTACTTC.

The rearrangement uses TRBV4-1 and TRBJ2-7; TRBD1 agrees at 8 bases. Germline V CDR1 and CDR2: MGHRA, YSYEKL. The ends lost 4 bases at V and 8 bases at J; junction bases unmatched: 10. The CDR3 extends over 14 amino acids. The CDR3 sequence is CASSPGGFGGKQYF. The CDR3 DNA sequence: TGCGCCAGCAGCCCAGGGGGCTTCGGAGGCAAGCAGTACTTC.

The rearrangement joins TRBV28 to TRBJ1-4; D remains ambiguous. V was clipped by 5 bases and J by 2 bases, with 0 bases between them. The CDR3 is 11 residues long. Germline V lookup: CDR1 MDHEN, CDR2 SYDVKM. The CDR3 region has the DNA TGTGCCAGCAGTACTAATGAAAAACTGTTTTTT. Its protein product is CASSTNEKLFF.

The rearrangement joins TRBV5-1 to TRBJ2-5, with TRBD2 matching over 8 bases. CDR1 and CDR2 (germline): SGHRS, YFSETQ. The CDR3 is made up of 17 amino acids. The trim removed 2 bases at V and 0 bases at J, leaving 9 bases unmatched. The CDR3 loop is CASSFGVRGADQETQYF. CDR3 DNA sequence: TGCGCCAGCAGCTTCGGGGTGCGGGGGGCCGACCAAGAGACCCAGTACTTC. Full variable domain (rest looked up from reference TRBV5-1 and TRBJ2-5): KAGVTQTPRYLIKTRGQQVTLSCSPISGHRSVSWYQQTPGQGLQFLFEYFSETQRNKGNFPGRFSGRQFSNSRSEMNVSTLELGDSALYLCASSFGVRGADQETQYFGPGTRLLVL.

Turning to this clone: The junction departs from germline at one end; a sequencing error may be responsible. This rearrangement joins TRBV18 to TRBJ2-1, with 13 bases matching TRBD2. The CDR3 extends over 14 amino acids. Per the germline V gene, CDR1 is KGHSH and CDR2 is LQKENI. CDR3 loop: CASSPGTSGDFRVF. The CDR3 DNA follows: TGTGCCAGCTCACCAGGGACTAGCGGGGACTTCAGGGTCTTC.

This rearrangement joins TRBV5-4 to TRBJ2-5, with 9 positions matching TRBD1. CDR1 is SGHNT, CDR2 YYREEE, per germline (reference sequence). The CDR3 spans 15 residues. With V trimmed by 5 bases and J by 5 bases, 10 bases remained unmatched. The CDR3 bases are TGTGCCAGCAGGCCGACAGGGGGGGCTGGGGAGACCCAGTACTTC. Translating gives CASRPTGGAGETQYF.

V usage is TRBV28 and J usage is TRBJ2-2; D is possibly TRBD1 or TRBD2 (5 bases each). The CDR3 extends over 15 amino acids. V lost 6 bases, J lost 1 base, and 12 bases lay in between. Germline lookup yields CDR1 MDHEN and CDR2 SYDVKM. The CDR3 loop reads CASSQTGQNTGELFF. The CDR3 DNA follows: TGTGCCAGCAGCCAAACGGGGCAGAACACCGGGGAGCTGTTTTTT.

The V gene is TRBV28, the J gene TRBJ2-7; D is uncertain. V dropped 5 bases and J dropped 4 bases, with 12 bases sitting between them. The germline CDR1 and CDR2 sequences are MDHEN and SYDVKM. This CDR3 has 13 amino acids. This CDR3 is CASSGFPFYEQYF. CDR3 coding DNA: TGTGCCAGCAGTGGTTTTCCTTTTTACGAGCAGTACTTC. Complete variable domain (other parts from reference TRBV28 and TRBJ2-7): DVKVTQSSRYLVKRTGEKVFLECVQDMDHENMFWYRQDPGLGLRLIYFSYDVKMKEKGDIPEGYSVSREKKERFSLILESASTNQTSMYLCASSGFPFYEQYFGPGTRLTVT.

The chain joins TRBV6-2 or TRBV6-3 to TRBJ1-1; D possibly corresponds to TRBD1 (6 bases). Germline V lookup: CDR1 MNHEY, CDR2 SVGEGT. Trimming cost V 7 bases and J 5 bases, with 17 bases left between them. CDR3 length equals 14 residues. Written as DNA, the CDR3 is TGTGCCAGCACCCCTCGGGGGCTGGGGACTGAAGCTTTCTTT. Protein product: CASTPRGLGTEAFF.

The genes are TRBV7-8 and TRBJ1-2, with 11 bases aligning to TRBD1. The germline V gene encodes CDR1 SGHVS and CDR2 FQNEAQ. The junction had 3 bases not matched to a gene; V was cut back by 5 bases and J by 1 base. There are 15 residues in the CDR3. This CDR3 reads CASSLGTGGNYGYTF. The CDR3 coding sequence is TGTGCCAGCAGCCTTGGGACAGGGGGTAACTATGGCTACACCTTC.

For this clone: This specimen includes other DNA sequences encoding the same CDR3. The rearrangement links TRBV7-2 to TRBJ2-2; D gene uncertain. Germline V gene sequence: CDR1 SGHTA, CDR2 FQGNSA. The V and J ends lost 1 base and 1 base respectively, with 1 base between them. The CDR3 runs to 13 residues. The CDR3 loop reads CASSLGNTGELFF. DNA for the CDR3: TGTGCCAGCAGCTTAGGGAACACCGGGGAGCTGTTTTTT.